This TCR beta chain originates from a study of blood T cell repertoires in COVID-19. Looking at the study overall: The cDNA or gDNA used as material had been derived from T cells, B-cell-depleted T cells, or PBMCs.

How the authors handled the data: Counts of nucleated cells, estimated from reference gene primer amplification, were obtained. Method: immunoSEQ multiplex PCR; TCRdb's copy keeps in-frame clones and lacks some. That table is the source of V, J and clone size, and D and trimming were worked out from the DNA. The table has about 55,000 clones, 87% seen once. This CDR3 region has 16 residues. The V gene's germline CDR1 is LNHNV and CDR2 YYDKDF (reference sequence). The V segment lost 1 base and the J segment 4 bases; nucleotides outside the gene matches: 4. Patients in Seattle were enrolled during active infection, then followed longitudinally.

The receptor comes from a man between 40 and 49 years old with COVID-19, enrolled during active disease. The chain recombines TRBV15 with TRBJ2-3, with TRBD2 matching 11 bases. What was sequenced was peripheral blood. The CDR3 protein is CATSRVAGGPADTQYF. In DNA form, the CDR3 reads TGTGCCACCAGCAGAGTAGCGGGGGGGCCCGCAGATACGCAGTATTTT. Based on the CDR3 plus reference TRBV15 and TRBJ2-3, the full variable domain is DAMVIQNPRYQVTQFGKPVTLSCSQTLNHNVMYWYQQKSSQAPKLLFHYYDKDFNNEADTPDNFQSRRPNTSFCFLDIRSPGLGDTAMYLCATSRVAGGPADTQYFGPGTRLTVL.